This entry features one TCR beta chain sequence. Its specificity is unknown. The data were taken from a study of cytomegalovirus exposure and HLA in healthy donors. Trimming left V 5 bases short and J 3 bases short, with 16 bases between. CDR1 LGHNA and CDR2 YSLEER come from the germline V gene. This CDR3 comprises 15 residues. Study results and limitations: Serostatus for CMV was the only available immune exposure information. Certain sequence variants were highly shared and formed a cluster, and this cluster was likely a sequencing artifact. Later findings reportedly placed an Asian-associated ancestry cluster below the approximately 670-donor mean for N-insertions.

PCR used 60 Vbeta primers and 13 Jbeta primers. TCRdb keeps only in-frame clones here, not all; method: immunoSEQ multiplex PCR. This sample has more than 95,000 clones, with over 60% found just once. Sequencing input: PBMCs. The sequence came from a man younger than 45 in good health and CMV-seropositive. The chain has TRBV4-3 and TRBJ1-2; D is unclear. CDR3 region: CASSANQANYYGYTF. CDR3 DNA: TGCGCCAGCAGCGCTAACCAAGCGAACTACTATGGCTACACCTTC.